These 4 T cell receptor beta chains share one sample of origin, sequenced in a study of T-cell reconstitution after alpha-beta-depleted transplantation in children. During its preparation, the TCRbeta library received unique molecular identifiers. TCRdb passed the PCR reads through MiXCR, listing each CDR3 protein once. The sample consists of some 390,000 distinct CDR3 sequences, roughly 21% of them appearing once. The sequenced sample was PBMCs from the stem cell graft donor, obtained from the stem cell graft. The receptors were sampled from a human donor who donated a stem cell graft to a child with acute myeloid leukemia.

This clonotype has a handful of counts. The chain is built from TRBV20-1 and TRBJ2-3; weak D call: TRBD1 (5 bases). The CDR3 is made up of 17 amino acids. CDR1 is DFQATT and CDR2 is SNEGSKA in the germline V gene (reference sequence). Trimming left V 0 bases short and J 4 bases short, with 20 bases between. The CDR3 sequence is CSARERGAGPGADTQYF. CDR3 DNA sequence: TGCAGTGCTAGAGAACGTGGGGCTGGGCCGGGCGCAGATACGCAGTATTTT.

The rearrangement uses TRBV6-1 and TRBJ2-2, with TRBD2 identical over 7 bases. The CDR3 runs to 17 residues. The J segment lost 5 bases and the V segment lost 8 bases, leaving 17 bases of the junction unmatched. CDR1 is MNHNS, CDR2 SASEGT, per germline. The CDR3: CASFRRPGLAETGELFF. CDR3 sequence (DNA): TGTGCCAGCTTTCGGAGGCCAGGTCTAGCGGAGACCGGGGAGCTGTTTTTT.

This clonotype was recorded at least ten times. The chain joins TRBV5-1 to TRBJ1-2, with 9 bases aligning to TRBD1. Germline CDR1 SGHRS, CDR2 YFSETQ. J gave up 4 bases and V 7 bases, and 2 bases lay outside the gene matches. This CDR3 region has 12 residues. The DNA for the CDR3 is TGCGCCAGCCGGGGACAGGGCTATGGCTACACCTTC. It translates to CASRGQGYGYTF. Combining the CDR3 with reference TRBV5-1 and TRBJ1-2 gives the whole variable domain KAGVTQTPRYLIKTRGQQVTLSCSPISGHRSVSWYQQTPGQGLQFLFEYFSETQRNKGNFPGRFSGRQFSNSRSEMNVSTLELGDSALYLCASRGQGYGYTFGSGTRLTVV.

The table lists this clonotype with a few counts. This chain connects TRBV7-9 to TRBJ2-7, with D maybe TRBD2 (6 bases). Germline assignment: CDR1 SEHNR and CDR2 FQNEAQ (reference sequence). The CDR3 length is 14 residues. Trimming stripped 5 bases from V and 7 bases from J, with 18 bases between. CDR3 loop: CASSPTQGLQEQYF. For the CDR3, the DNA is TGTGCCAGCAGCCCAACCCAGGGACTCCAGGAGCAGTACTTC. Full variable domain (remainder filled in from reference TRBV7-9 and TRBJ2-7): DTGVSQNPRHKITKRGQNVTFRCDPISEHNRLYWYRQTLGQGPEFLTYFQNEAQLEKSRLLSDRFSAERPKGSFSTLEIQRTEQGDSAMYLCASSPTQGLQEQYFGPGTRLTVT.